The source of this T cell receptor (beta chain) is a study of cytomegalovirus exposure and HLA in healthy donors. Study-wide findings and caveats: As was reported, the HLA-A and HLA-B alleles of most subjects were accurately predicted from TCR beta sequences. Within an earlier analysis, most TCR beta V segments proved productive either about 87% or about 30% of the time. In a later analysis, DRB1 alleles had the most associated TCRs; HLA-C alleles the fewest.

The study ran its PCR with 60 Vbeta and 13 Jbeta primers. Generated by immunoSEQ multiplex PCR, the TCRdb table keeps only in-frame clones and is missing some. The sample carries 200,000 to 250,000 clones, about 89% recorded once. Notes on this clone: Its antigen is currently unknown.

Germline V CDR1 and CDR2: LGHNA, YNFKEQ. The CDR3 has 17 residues. With V trimmed by 2 bases and J by 2 bases, 10 bases remained unmatched. The sequence was collected from a woman aged 18 to 35 in good health and CMV-seronegative. The specimen was PBMCs. The gene calls are TRBV4-2 and TRBJ2-3; 7 bases fit TRBD2. Written as DNA, the CDR3 is TGTGCCAGCAGCCAACCCCAAGGGGACTATATCACAGATACGCAGTATTTT. Amino acid sequence: CASSQPQGDYITDTQYF.